Each of the 27 T cell receptor beta chains below was sequenced from the same sample in a study of lymphopenia after photon versus proton radiotherapy. Repertoires were generated with immunoSEQ multiplex PCR, while TCRdb's copy carries only in-frame clones and drops some. The data contain 150,000 to 200,000 clones, more than 85% of them seen just once; the ten biggest clones take up roughly 4.7%. The sequences come from peripheral blood, collected from a patient treated with photon-based radiotherapy. Source of these receptors: a man aged 45-65 years with gastric cancer.

In regard to this clone: Other DNA variants within this sample encode the same CDR3. The V and J genes are TRBV11-2 and TRBJ1-1, with unresolved D. V dropped 3 bases and J dropped 1 base, with 6 bases sitting between them. There are 13 residues in the CDR3. The germline CDR1 and CDR2 sequences are SGHAT and FQNNGV. The CDR3 is CASSLTGNTEAFF. The CDR3 coding sequence is TGTGCCAGCAGCTTGACGGGGAACACTGAAGCTTTCTTT.

This chain connects TRBV7-7 to TRBJ1-1, with D perhaps TRBD1 (5 bases). Germline V gene sequence: CDR1 SSHAT, CDR2 FNYEAQ (reference sequence). V was pared by 4 bases and J by 5 bases, with 17 bases between. The CDR3 covers 15 residues. The DNA for the CDR3 is TGTGCCAGCAGCTCCACTCGACAGACTAGGACTGAAGCTTTCTTT. Translating gives CASSSTRQTRTEAFF. Supplemented by reference TRBV7-7 and TRBJ1-1, the full variable domain reads GAGVSQSPRYKVTKRGQDVTLRCDPISSHATLYWYQQALGQGPEFLTYFNYEAQPDKSGLPSDRFSAERPEGSISTLTIQRTEQRDSAMYRCASSSTRQTRTEAFFGQGTRLTVV.

This chain links TRBV5-6 with TRBJ2-6, with a weak D call TRBD2 (6 bases). With 0 bases removed from V and 0 bases from J, the gap between germline ends came to 16 bases. The CDR3 loop spans 19 amino acids. The germline V gene has CDR1 SGHDT and CDR2 YYEEEE. This CDR3 reads CASSLAGGGTYSGANVLTF. The CDR3 DNA reads TGTGCCAGCAGCTTGGCCGGTGGCGGGACTTACTCTGGGGCCAACGTCCTGACTTTC.

The chain is built from TRBV5-1 and TRBJ1-2, with D possibly matching TRBD1 (6 bases). The CDR3 contains 14 residues. Trimming pared 2 bases from V and 7 bases from J, leaving 15 bases between. Germline lookup yields CDR1 SGHRS and CDR2 YFSETQ. The CDR3 DNA reads as TGCGCCAGCAGCTTCCAGGGGAGAGAAGGTGGCTACACCTTC. It translates to CASSFQGREGGYTF.

This clone was detected only a few times. V gene TRBV10-1 combines with J gene TRBJ1-2, with D maybe TRBD1 (5 bases). Deletions cut 0 bases from V and 4 bases from J, with 6 bases between. There are 13 residues in the CDR3. Per the germline V gene, CDR1 is WNHNN and CDR2 is SYGVQD (reference sequence). This CDR3 reads CASSESGAYGYTF. For the CDR3, the DNA is TGCGCCAGCAGTGAGTCAGGGGCCTATGGCTACACCTTC.

This chain joins TRBV6-4 and TRBJ2-3; tentative D call: TRBD2 (6 bases). Germline loops: CDR1 MRHNA, CDR2 SNTAGT. The CDR3 is 16 amino acids. The ends were cut back, 1 base at V and 2 bases at J, with 13 bases in the middle. The CDR3 bases are TGTGCCAGCAGTGACTGGGGGGATTCTCCCACAGATACGCAGTATTTT. Amino acid sequence: CASSDWGDSPTDTQYF.

The chain links TRBV19 to TRBJ1-3; 9 bases fit TRBD1. The CDR3 is made up of 13 amino acids. The germline V gene has CDR1 LNHDA and CDR2 SQIVND (reference sequence). J lost 8 bases, V lost 9 bases, and 8 bases had no gene match. In DNA, the CDR3 is TGTGCCAGGCCCCGGGACAGGGCATACACCATATATTTT. Its protein product is CARPRDRAYTIYF.

This clone came up once. The chain couples TRBV6-5 to TRBJ1-2, with D possibly matching TRBD1 (6 bases). The V gene lost 2 bases and the J gene lost 3 bases, with 10 bases spanning the gap. Germline assignment: CDR1 MNHEY and CDR2 SVGAGI. This CDR3 is 14 amino acids long. The CDR3 here is CASSYEGVDYGYTF. CDR3 bases: TGTGCCAGCAGTTACGAGGGGGTTGACTATGGCTACACCTTC.

This chain links TRBV27 with TRBJ2-7; 7 bases are shared with TRBD2. This CDR3 is built from 14 residues. Germline values: CDR1 MNHEY, CDR2 SMNVEV (reference sequence). With 5 bases clipped from V and 5 bases from J, the junction kept 9 bases outside the gene matches. CDR3 residues: CASSSGAGSNEQYF. CDR3 nucleotides: TGTGCCAGCAGTAGCGGGGCAGGGTCGAACGAGCAGTACTTC.

This chain joins TRBV18 and TRBJ1-5, with no clear D. Between the trimmed V and J ends, which lost 3 bases and 4 bases, there was a span of 7 bases. The CDR3 loop spans 13 amino acids. Germline V gene data show CDR1 as KGHSH and CDR2 as LQKENI. The CDR3 DNA reads TGTGCCAGCTCACCGGGTCTTAATCAGCCCCAGCATTTT. This gives the protein CASSPGLNQPQHF.

The gene calls are TRBV9 and TRBJ2-5; D is undetermined. CDR3 length equals 12 residues. Germline assignment: CDR1 SGDLS and CDR2 YYNGEE. Trimming took off 4 bases at V and 2 bases at J, with 6 bases between the two ends. CDR3 coding DNA: TGTGCCAGCAGCTCTACACAAGAGACCCAGTACTTC. Translation gives CASSSTQETQYF.

The chain uses TRBV4-1 and TRBJ2-2; D not certain. This CDR3 is built from 16 residues. Germline loops: CDR1 MGHRA, CDR2 YSYEKL. The V and J ends lost 0 bases and 3 bases respectively, with 11 bases between them. CDR3 amino acids: CASSQEYLGYTGELFF. CDR3 nucleotide sequence: TGCGCCAGCAGCCAAGAATACTTGGGATACACCGGGGAGCTGTTTTTT.

The V and J genes are TRBV5-5 and TRBJ2-7; 8 nucleotides agree with TRBD1. With V trimmed by 0 bases and J by 4 bases, 12 bases remained unmatched. This CDR3 has 17 amino acids. CDR1 is SGHKS, CDR2 YYEKEE, per germline (reference sequence). The DNA of the CDR3 is TGTGCCAGCAGCTTGGGCGCTCTGAGAGGACAGGGTTACGAGCAGTACTTC. Translation gives CASSLGALRGQGYEQYF. Combining the CDR3 with reference TRBV5-5 and TRBJ2-7 gives the whole variable domain DAGVTQSPTHLIKTRGQQVTLRCSPISGHKSVSWYQQVLGQGPQFIFQYYEKEERGRGNFPDRFSARQFPNYSSELNVNALLLGDSALYLCASSLGALRGQGYEQYFGPGTRLTVT.

The chain couples TRBV28 to TRBJ2-4, with 7 bases matching TRBD2. The CDR3 is 14 amino acids. The germline V gene encodes CDR1 MDHEN and CDR2 SYDVKM. V lost 5 bases, J lost 9 bases, and 10 bases stayed unmatched. The CDR3 DNA follows: TGTGCCAGCAGTCCCCACCGGGAGGCTCGCATTCAGTACTTC. It is translated as CASSPHREARIQYF.

This chain links TRBV2 with TRBJ1-3; D call uncertain. Trimming pared 7 bases from V and 0 bases from J, leaving 10 bases between. The CDR3 spans 14 residues. CDR1 and CDR2 from the germline V gene are SNHLY and FYNNEI. CDR3 nucleotide sequence: TGTGCCAGCACAATCCTGAGCTCTGGAAACACCATATATTTT. Protein: CASTILSSGNTIYF.

In this sample, this clone turned up once. At one end, the junction sequence differs from germline, possibly due to a read error. This sequence joins TRBV4-2 and TRBJ1-3; D is uncertain. This CDR3 comprises 16 residues. In germline, CDR1 is LGHNA, CDR2 YNFKEQ. The CDR3 DNA sequence: TGTGCCAGCAGCCAAGAGGAGCCAGTCTCTCGAAACACCATATATTTT. Translated: CASSQEEPVSRNTIYF.

This chain joins TRBV12-5 and TRBJ2-7; 8 bases are shared with TRBD1. The CDR3 runs to 16 residues. V shed 0 bases and J 1 base; nucleotides not matched to a gene: 5. The germline V gene encodes CDR1 LGHNT and CDR2 FRNRAP. CDR3 sequence (DNA): TGTGCTAGTGGTTTGGTACTGGGACAGGAATCCTACGAGCAGTACTTC. Its translation is CASGLVLGQESYEQYF.

J is TRBJ2-5 and V is TRBV25-1; 11 bases are a match to TRBD2. V dropped 6 bases and J dropped 2; count of bases not matched to a gene: 11. The CDR3 consists of 17 residues. Germline loops: CDR1 MGHDK, CDR2 SYGVNS. The CDR3 DNA follows: TGTGCCAGCAGCGACCCGGTGTTAGCGGGAGGGCAAGAGACCCAGTACTTC. Translating it yields CASSDPVLAGGQETQYF.

The V gene is TRBV5-1, the J gene TRBJ2-7; 11 bases line up with TRBD2. Germline CDR1 reads SGHRS; CDR2 reads YFSETQ. With 1 base clipped from V and 7 bases from J, the junction kept 7 bases outside the gene matches. This CDR3 has 15 residues. DNA of the CDR3: TGCGCCAGCAGCTTGCCACTAGCGGGAGAAGGTGAGCAGTACTTC. Residues: CASSLPLAGEGEQYF. Supplemented by reference TRBV5-1 and TRBJ2-7, the full variable domain reads KAGVTQTPRYLIKTRGQQVTLSCSPISGHRSVSWYQQTPGQGLQFLFEYFSETQRNKGNFPGRFSGRQFSNSRSEMNVSTLELGDSALYLCASSLPLAGEGEQYFGPGTRLTVT.

The V call is TRBV15, the J call TRBJ2-2; D is perhaps TRBD1 or TRBD2 (5 bases each). This CDR3 spans 14 amino acids. Germline CDR1 is LNHNV and CDR2 is YYDKDF (reference sequence). The ends were cut back, 1 base at V and 4 bases at J, with 7 bases in the middle. The CDR3 spells CATSRAGTTGELFF. The CDR3 DNA is TGTGCCACCAGCAGAGCGGGGACCACCGGGGAGCTGTTTTTT.

A single count supports this clone. The chain couples TRBV5-1 to TRBJ2-1; 8 bases map to TRBD2. J gave up 1 base and V 4 bases, and 16 bases lay outside the gene matches. The germline CDR1 and CDR2 sequences are SGHRS and YFSETQ. The CDR3 has 19 amino acids. CDR3 in amino acids: CASSHFRATSGESYNEQFF. The CDR3 region has the DNA TGCGCCAGCAGCCACTTCAGAGCCACTAGCGGAGAGTCCTACAATGAGCAGTTCTTC.

The rearrangement links TRBV11-2 to TRBJ2-3; 10 positions agree with TRBD2. Germline values: CDR1 SGHAT, CDR2 FQNNGV. This CDR3 contains 15 residues. V was clipped by 6 bases and J by 4 bases; unmatched bases: 7. The CDR3 DNA reads TGTGCCAGCAGTAATCAGCGGGAGGGAGCAGATACGCAGTATTTT. This translates into CASSNQREGADTQYF.

The chain couples TRBV7-9 to TRBJ2-7; TRBD2 matches 7 bases. The CDR3 consists of 14 residues. The germline V gene encodes CDR1 SEHNR and CDR2 FQNEAQ (reference sequence). Trimming at V came to 0 bases and at J to 5 bases, leaving 4 bases not matched to a gene. The CDR3 coding sequence is TGTGCCAGCAGCTTAGCGGGAGGGCGGCACGAGCAGTACTTC. Its translation: CASSLAGGRHEQYF.

This clone was seen once. This chain joins TRBV27 and TRBJ2-7; maybe TRBD2 (6 bases). The CDR3 loop spans 13 amino acids. Trimming stripped 3 bases from V and 3 bases from J, with 9 bases between. Germline loops: CDR1 MNHEY, CDR2 SMNVEV (reference sequence). This CDR3 reads CASSFGGNYEQYF. For the CDR3, the DNA is TGTGCCAGCAGTTTTGGGGGGAACTACGAGCAGTACTTC.

This clone was seen repeatedly, ten times or more. The gene calls are TRBV19 and TRBJ1-1, with D unresolved. The germline CDR1 and CDR2 sequences are LNHDA and SQIVND (reference sequence). The V end lost 7 bases, the J end lost 6 bases, and 18 bases lay between the germline ends. There are 14 residues in the CDR3. The DNA for the CDR3 is TGTGCCAGTATTCACCTACGAGGTAACGCTGAAGCTTTCTTT. It encodes CASIHLRGNAEAFF.

V gene TRBV6-5 combines with J gene TRBJ2-2; D might be TRBD2 (5 bases). Trimming removed 6 bases at V and 2 bases at J, with 10 bases between. The CDR3 sequence is 14 residues long. Germline V gives CDR1 MNHEY, CDR2 SVGAGI. The CDR3 region is CASRSGINTGELFF. DNA of the CDR3: TGTGCCAGCAGGTCCGGGATCAACACCGGGGAGCTGTTTTTT.

The gene calls are TRBV6-4 and TRBJ2-7; D not certain. This CDR3 has 15 residues. V was pared by 8 bases and J by 3 bases, with 20 bases between. Germline V CDR1 and CDR2: MRHNA, SNTAGT. Here the CDR3 reads CASVFGSNPNYEQYF. CDR3 bases: TGTGCCAGCGTCTTCGGCTCAAACCCTAACTACGAGCAGTACTTC.